These 5 T cell receptor beta chains originate from one sample sequenced in a study of beta chain features in type 1 diabetes. The whole isolated RNA underwent reverse transcription, so sequencing captured expressed TCRB transcripts. TCRdb's table, derived via immunoSEQ multiplex PCR, lists solely in-frame clones and lacks some. The repertoire holds more than 300,000 clones, with over 13% as singletons. Sequences were obtained from naive CD4+ T cells from blood. The origin of the receptors is a woman in her late teens or twenties in good health.

In this sample, this clone turned up a few times. The gene calls are TRBV28 and TRBJ2-5, with D hard to call. The V gene's germline CDR1 is MDHEN and CDR2 SYDVKM. Trimming took off 5 bases at V and 1 base at J, with 14 bases between the two ends. CDR3 length: 15 amino acids. DNA of the CDR3: TGTGCCAGCAGTCCGACGACTCCTCTCCAAGAGACCCAGTACTTC. Its protein product is CASSPTTPLQETQYF.

V usage is TRBV11-2 and J usage is TRBJ2-1; 7 bases map to TRBD2. V shed 1 base, J shed 2 bases, and the junction held 5 bases outside the gene matches. This CDR3 has 16 residues. Germline CDR1 reads SGHAT; CDR2 reads FQNNGV. The CDR3 coding sequence is TGTGCCAGCAGCTTAGCCGCGACTAGCCCCTACAATGAGCAGTTCTTC. It translates to CASSLAATSPYNEQFF.

There are a few counts of this clone. The chain has TRBV29-1 and TRBJ1-1; a possible D gene is TRBD1 (5 bases). Germline CDR1 SQVTM, CDR2 ANQGSEA. Trimming removed 7 bases at V and 1 base at J, with 10 bases between. The CDR3 is made up of 12 amino acids. CDR3 sequence: CSALQGNTEAFF. Written as DNA, the CDR3 is TGCAGCGCCCTTCAGGGGAACACTGAAGCTTTCTTT. Using reference TRBV29-1 and TRBJ1-1 for the parts outside the CDR3, the full variable domain is SAVISQKPSRDICQRGTSLTIQCQVDSQVTMMFWYRQQPGQSLTLIATANQGSEATYESGFVIDKFPISRPNLTFSTLTVSNMSPEDSSIYLCSALQGNTEAFFGQGTRLTVV.

The chain employs TRBV30 and TRBJ1-1; TRBD1 matches 7 bases. The length of the CDR3 is 13 residues. Germline CDR1 is GTSNPN and CDR2 is SVGIG (reference sequence). The V and J ends lost 5 bases and 1 base, in that order; junction bases with no gene match: 4. The CDR3 reads CAWAGTANTEAFF. The CDR3 DNA reads as TGTGCCTGGGCCGGGACAGCGAACACTGAAGCTTTCTTT.

This clone turned up a few times. The chain combines TRBV5-5 with TRBJ2-3, with 9 bases fitting TRBD1. J lost 3 bases, V lost 4 bases, and 6 bases had no gene match. The CDR3 loop spans 15 amino acids. CDR1 is SGHKS and CDR2 is YYEKEE in the germline V gene (reference sequence). The CDR3 DNA follows: TGTGCCAGCAGCCCGGGGACAGGGACGACAGATACGCAGTATTTT. This gives the protein CASSPGTGTTDTQYF.